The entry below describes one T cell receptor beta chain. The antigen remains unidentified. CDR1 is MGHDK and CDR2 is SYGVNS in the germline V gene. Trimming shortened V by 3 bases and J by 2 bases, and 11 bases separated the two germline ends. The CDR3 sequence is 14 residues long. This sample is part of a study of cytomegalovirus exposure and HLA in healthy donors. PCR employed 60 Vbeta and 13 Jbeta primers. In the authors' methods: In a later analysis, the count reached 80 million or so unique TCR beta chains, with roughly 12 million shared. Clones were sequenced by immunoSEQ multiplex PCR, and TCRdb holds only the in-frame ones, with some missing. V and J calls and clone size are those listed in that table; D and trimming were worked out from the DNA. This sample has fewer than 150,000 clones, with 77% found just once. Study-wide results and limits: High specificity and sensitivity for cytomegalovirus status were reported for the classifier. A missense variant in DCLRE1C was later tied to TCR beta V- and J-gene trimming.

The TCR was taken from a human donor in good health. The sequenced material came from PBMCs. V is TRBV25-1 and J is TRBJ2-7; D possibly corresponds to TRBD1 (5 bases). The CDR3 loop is CASSDWGRPYEQYF. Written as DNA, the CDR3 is TGTGCCAGCAGTGACTGGGGCCGACCCTACGAGCAGTACTTC.